Sequencing of this TCR beta chain was carried out in a study of T cell responses to AZD1222 COVID-19 vaccine. Study details: Pooled samples include second doses given at about 4 or 12 weeks.

Some clones are missing from TCRdb's copy, which holds only in-frame ones; the method was immunoSEQ multiplex PCR. The table lists fewer than 100,000 clones, roughly nine tenths of them singletons. Deletions cut 1 base from V and 7 bases from J, with 7 bases between. The CDR3 length is 12 residues. Germline values: CDR1 GTSNPN, CDR2 SVGIG (reference sequence). For this clone: Its target is not known.

Study-wide findings and caveats: Donors skewed white British and female; clonal diversity was possibly underestimated. The peak T cell response came first, and repertoires were sampled only after it.

The receptor's source is an adult in good health. The chain uses TRBV30 and TRBJ2-2; D remains unclear. Source: peripheral blood, taken on day 0 of AZD1222 vaccination. The CDR3 DNA reads TGTGCCTGGAGTGAAAGGCTCGGGGAGCTGTTTTTT. Encoded protein: CAWSERLGELFF.